This TCR beta chain originates from a study of blood T cell repertoires in COVID-19. Measured with immunoSEQ multiplex PCR; TCRdb has only the in-frame clones, and not every one. Of approximately 180,000 clones listed, about 88% are singletons. The CDR3 contains 16 residues. V lost 1 base to trimming and J lost 9 bases; unmatched junction nucleotides: 8. Germline assignment: CDR1 SQVTM and CDR2 ANQGSEA. This receptor was obtained from a human donor in a cohort sampled during active COVID-19. The rearrangement links TRBV29-1 to TRBJ2-1, with TRBD2 identical over 14 bases. Sequenced input: peripheral blood. In nucleotides, the CDR3 is TGCAGCGTTGAAGGGGCGAACGGACTAGCGGGAGGTGAGCAGTTCTTC. Amino acids: CSVEGANGLAGGEQFF.